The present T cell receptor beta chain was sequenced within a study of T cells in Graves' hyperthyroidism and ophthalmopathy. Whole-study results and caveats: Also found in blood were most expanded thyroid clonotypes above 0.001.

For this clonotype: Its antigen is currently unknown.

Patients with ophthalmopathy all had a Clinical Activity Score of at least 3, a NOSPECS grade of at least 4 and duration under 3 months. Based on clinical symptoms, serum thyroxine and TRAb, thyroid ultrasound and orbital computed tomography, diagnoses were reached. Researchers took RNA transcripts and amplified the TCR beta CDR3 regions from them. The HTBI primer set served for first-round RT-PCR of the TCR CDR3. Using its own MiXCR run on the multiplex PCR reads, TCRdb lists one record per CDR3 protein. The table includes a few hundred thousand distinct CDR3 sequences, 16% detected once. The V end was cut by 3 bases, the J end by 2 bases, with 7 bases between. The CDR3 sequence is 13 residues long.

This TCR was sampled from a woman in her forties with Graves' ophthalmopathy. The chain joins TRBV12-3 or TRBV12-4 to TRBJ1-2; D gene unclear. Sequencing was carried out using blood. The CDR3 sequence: CASSFADNYGYTF. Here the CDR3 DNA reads TGTGCCAGCAGTTTCGCAGACAACTATGGCTACACCTTC.